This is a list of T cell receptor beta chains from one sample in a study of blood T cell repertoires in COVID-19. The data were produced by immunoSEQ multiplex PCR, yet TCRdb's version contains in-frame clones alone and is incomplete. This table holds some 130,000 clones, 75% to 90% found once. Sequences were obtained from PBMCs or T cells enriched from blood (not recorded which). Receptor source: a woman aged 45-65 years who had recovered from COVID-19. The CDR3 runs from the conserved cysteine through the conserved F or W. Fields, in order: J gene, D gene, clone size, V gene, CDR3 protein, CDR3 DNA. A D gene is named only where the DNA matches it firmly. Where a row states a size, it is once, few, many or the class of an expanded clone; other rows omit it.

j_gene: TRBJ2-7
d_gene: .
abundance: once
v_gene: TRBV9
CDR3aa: CASSVGNSGSSYEQYF
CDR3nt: TGTGCCAGCAGCGTAGGCAATAGCGGATCCTCCTACGAGCAGTACTTC

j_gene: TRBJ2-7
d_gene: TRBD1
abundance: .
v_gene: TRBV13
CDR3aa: CASSSTGDEQYF
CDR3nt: TGTGCCAGCAGCTCTACAGGGGACGAGCAGTACTTC

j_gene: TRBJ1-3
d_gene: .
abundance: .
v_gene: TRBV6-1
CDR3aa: CASSEMGTVSGNTIYF
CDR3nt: TGTGCCAGCAGTGAAATGGGCACGGTCTCTGGAAACACCATATATTTT

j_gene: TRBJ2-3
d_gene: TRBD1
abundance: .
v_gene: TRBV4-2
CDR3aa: CASSQSPSGTGSSDTQYF
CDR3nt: TGTGCCAGCAGCCAGAGCCCATCCGGGACAGGGTCCTCGGATACGCAGTATTTT

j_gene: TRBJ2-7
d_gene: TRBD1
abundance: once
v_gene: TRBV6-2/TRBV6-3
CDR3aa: CASSYMTGGYEQYF
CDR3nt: TGTGCCAGCAGTTACATGACAGGGGGGTACGAGCAGTACTTC

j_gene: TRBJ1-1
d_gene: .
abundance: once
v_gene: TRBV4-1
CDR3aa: CASSQDGQQNTEAFF
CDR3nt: TGCGCCAGCAGCCAAGATGGACAGCAAAACACTGAAGCTTTCTTT

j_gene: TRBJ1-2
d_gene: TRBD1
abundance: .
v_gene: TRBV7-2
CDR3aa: CASNTGGYYGYTF
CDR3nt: TGTGCCAGCAATACAGGGGGTTACTATGGCTACACCTTC

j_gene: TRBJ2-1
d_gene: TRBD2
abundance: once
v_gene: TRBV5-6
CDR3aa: CASSTKPSGGINEQFF
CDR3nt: TGTGCCAGCAGCACCAAGCCTAGCGGGGGGATCAATGAGCAGTTCTTC

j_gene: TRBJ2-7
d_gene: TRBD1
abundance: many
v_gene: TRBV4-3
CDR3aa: CASSQEYRGGSYEQYF
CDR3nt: TGCGCCAGCAGCCAAGAATACAGGGGCGGATCCTACGAGCAGTACTTC

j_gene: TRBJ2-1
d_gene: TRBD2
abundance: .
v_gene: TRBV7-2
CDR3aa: CASSPELAGGRQFF
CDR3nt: TGTGCCAGCAGCCCCGAACTAGCGGGGGGCCGACAGTTCTTC

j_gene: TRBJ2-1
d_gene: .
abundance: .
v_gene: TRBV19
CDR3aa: CASSTTGEFGSYNEQFF
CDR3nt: TGTGCCAGTAGTACGACGGGGGAGTTTGGCTCCTACAATGAGCAGTTCTTC

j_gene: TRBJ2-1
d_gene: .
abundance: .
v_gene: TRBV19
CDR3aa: CASTPGSSYNEQFF
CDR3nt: TGTGCCAGTACCCCGGGGAGCTCCTACAATGAGCAGTTCTTC

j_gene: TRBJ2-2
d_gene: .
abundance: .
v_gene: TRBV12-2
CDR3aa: CASRQSEGAERSNTGELFF
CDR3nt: TGTGCAAGTCGCCAATCTGAGGGGGCAGAGAGATCGAACACCGGGGAGCTGTTTTTT

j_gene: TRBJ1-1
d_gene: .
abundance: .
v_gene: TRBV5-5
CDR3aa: CASSYRRETEAFF
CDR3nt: TGTGCCAGCAGCTACCGTCGGGAGACTGAAGCTTTCTTT

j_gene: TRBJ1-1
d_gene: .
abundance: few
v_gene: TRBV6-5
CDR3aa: CASSYGGGLYGTEAFF
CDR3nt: TGTGCCAGCAGTTACGGCGGGGGGCTCTACGGCACTGAAGCTTTCTTT

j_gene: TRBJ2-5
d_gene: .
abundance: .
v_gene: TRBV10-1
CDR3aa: CASSEKRGAWETQYF
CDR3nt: TGCGCCAGCAGTGAGAAACGGGGGGCCTGGGAGACCCAGTACTTC

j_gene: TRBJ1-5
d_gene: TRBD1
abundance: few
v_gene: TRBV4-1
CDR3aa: CASSLPTGSNQPQHF
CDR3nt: TGCGCCAGCAGCCTGCCGACAGGGAGCAATCAGCCCCAGCATTTT

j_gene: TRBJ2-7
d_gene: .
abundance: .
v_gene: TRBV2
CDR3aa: CASSEVGGSYEQYF
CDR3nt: TGTGCCAGCAGTGAAGTAGGGGGCTCCTACGAGCAGTACTTC

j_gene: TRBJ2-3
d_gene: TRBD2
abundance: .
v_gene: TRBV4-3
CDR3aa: CASSPGSGGDTQYF
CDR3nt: TGCGCCAGCAGCCCAGGGAGCGGGGGAGATACGCAGTATTTT

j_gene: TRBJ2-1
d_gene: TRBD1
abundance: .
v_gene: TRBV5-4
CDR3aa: CASSGGQGSYNEQFF
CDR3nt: TGTGCCAGCAGCGGGGGACAGGGGTCCTACAATGAGCAGTTCTTC

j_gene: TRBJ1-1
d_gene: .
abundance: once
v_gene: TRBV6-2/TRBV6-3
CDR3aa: CASSTGPNTEAFF
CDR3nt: TGTGCCAGCAGTACAGGGCCGAACACTGAAGCTTTCTTT

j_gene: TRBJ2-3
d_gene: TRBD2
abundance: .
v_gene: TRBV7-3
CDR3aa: CASSFMGRGSDTQYF
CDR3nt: TGTGCCAGCAGCTTCATGGGGCGGGGGTCAGATACGCAGTATTTT

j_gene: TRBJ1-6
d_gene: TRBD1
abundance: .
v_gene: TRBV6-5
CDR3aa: CASSLTGTANSPLHF
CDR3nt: TGTGCCAGCAGCTTGACAGGGACGGCTAATTCACCCCTCCACTTT

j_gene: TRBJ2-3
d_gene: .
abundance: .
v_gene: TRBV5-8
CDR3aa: CASSLGQGSTDTQYF
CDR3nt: TGTGCCAGCAGCTTGGGGCAGGGGAGCACAGATACGCAGTATTTT

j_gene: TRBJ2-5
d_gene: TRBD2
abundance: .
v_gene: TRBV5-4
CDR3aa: CASSTQASGGIQETQYF
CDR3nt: TGTGCCAGCAGCACCCAGGCGAGCGGGGGGATCCAAGAGACCCAGTACTTC

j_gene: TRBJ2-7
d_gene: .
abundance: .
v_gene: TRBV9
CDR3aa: CASSVWTTDEQYF
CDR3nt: TGTGCCAGCAGCGTATGGACAACCGACGAGCAGTACTTC

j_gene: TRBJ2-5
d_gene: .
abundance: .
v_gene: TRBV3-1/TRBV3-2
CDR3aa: CASSQAFVGVGQETQYF
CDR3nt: TGTGCCAGCAGCCAAGCCTTCGTCGGGGTGGGGCAAGAGACCCAGTACTTC